The 25 T cell receptor beta chains listed next were all sequenced from one sample in a study of T cells in Graves' hyperthyroidism and ophthalmopathy. RNA transcripts were the template for amplifying TCR beta CDR3 regions. First-round RT-PCR targeting the TCR CDR3 was performed with the HTBI primer set. TCRdb passed the multiplex PCR reads through MiXCR, listing each CDR3 protein once. The sample lists around 290,000 distinct CDR3 sequences, over 15% occurring once. The sample was blood. Receptors originate from a woman aged 55-69 years with Graves' ophthalmopathy.

The chain carries TRBV30 and TRBJ1-5, with a weak D call TRBD1 (6 bases). Germline V CDR1 and CDR2: GTSNPN, SVGIG (reference sequence). V lost 6 bases and J lost 4, with 13 bases in between. The CDR3 runs to 13 residues. CDR3 sequence: CACTDSGNQPQHF. Here the CDR3 DNA reads TGTGCCTGTACGGACAGTGGGAATCAGCCCCAGCATTTT. The entire variable domain, with the rest obtained from reference TRBV30 and TRBJ1-5, is as follows: SQTIHQWPATLVQPVGSPLSLECTVEGTSNPNLYWYRQAAGRGLQLLFYSVGIGQISSEVPQNLSASRPQDRQFILSSKKLLLSDSGFYLCACTDSGNQPQHFGDGTRLSIL.

The CDR3 DNA is TGTGCCAGCAGCTTCTGGCGGGGGGGAAGCACAGATACGCAGTATTTT. It specifies CASSFWRGGSTDTQYF. The chain carries TRBV7-2 and TRBJ2-3; 9 positions match TRBD2. The V gene's germline CDR1 is SGHTA and CDR2 FQGNSA. The CDR3 covers 16 residues. V lost 3 bases, J lost 0 bases, and 4 bases stayed unmatched.

There are a few counts of this clonotype. The genes are TRBV9 and TRBJ2-1; D uncertain. Trimming left V 2 bases short and J 1 base short, with 10 bases between. CDR1 is SGDLS and CDR2 is YYNGEE in the germline V gene. This CDR3 contains 15 residues. The CDR3 protein is CASSVAEPSYNEQFF. In DNA, the CDR3 is TGTGCCAGCAGCGTCGCGGAACCTTCCTACAATGAGCAGTTCTTC. Combining the CDR3 with reference TRBV9 and TRBJ2-1 gives the whole variable domain DSGVTQTPKHLITATGQRVTLRCSPRSGDLSVYWYQQSLDQGLQFLIQYYNGEERAKGNILERFSAQQFPDLHSELNLSSLELGDSALYFCASSVAEPSYNEQFFGPGTRLTVL.

Concerning this clonotype: Since a much larger clone is just one base distant, this may be a read error. V usage is TRBV7-2 and J usage is TRBJ1-6; D remains unclear. CDR3 length: 13 amino acids. Germline values: CDR1 SGHTA, CDR2 FQGNSA. Trimming took off 5 bases at V and 11 bases at J, with 13 bases between the two ends. This CDR3 reads CASSRGMNPPLHF. CDR3 sequence (DNA): TGTGCCAGCAGCCGCGGGATGAATCCACCCCTCCACTTT.

This clonotype was detected ten times or more. The rearrangement joins TRBV29-1 to TRBJ1-2, with D unclear. V lost 4 bases to trimming and J lost 4 bases, with 7 bases between them. This CDR3 comprises 11 residues. Per germline, CDR1 SQVTM and CDR2 ANQGSEA. The CDR3 DNA is TGCAGCGTTGGGGCGGGCTATGGCTACACCTTC. Translated: CSVGAGYGYTF. Full variable domain (outside the CDR3, taken from reference TRBV29-1 and TRBJ1-2): SAVISQKPSRDICQRGTSLTIQCQVDSQVTMMFWYRQQPGQSLTLIATANQGSEATYESGFVIDKFPISRPNLTFSTLTVSNMSPEDSSIYLCSVGAGYGYTFGSGTRLTVV.

This clonotype showed up many times. The chain employs TRBV12-5 and TRBJ2-1, with D possibly TRBD1 on 5 matching bases. CDR3 length equals 14 residues. The V end lost 5 bases, the J end lost 5 bases, and 13 bases lay between the germline ends. Germline V lookup: CDR1 LGHNT, CDR2 FRNRAP. The CDR3 DNA is TGTGCTAGTGGTCCAGGGTTCGTCAACAATGAGCAGTTCTTC. This translates into CASGPGFVNNEQFF.

In this sample, this clonotype turned up many times. This chain links TRBV2 with TRBJ1-5; 8 positions match TRBD1. CDR1 is SNHLY and CDR2 is FYNNEI in the germline V gene. V was pared by 6 bases and J by 3 bases, with 7 bases of the junction left unmatched. This CDR3 has 15 amino acids. CDR3 in DNA: TGTGCCAGCAGCCCGGACAGGGCAGACAATCAGCCCCAGCATTTT. It is translated as CASSPDRADNQPQHF.

This clonotype was seen many times. This chain joins TRBV7-6 and TRBJ2-6, with unresolved D. V was cut by 1 base and J by 0 bases, with 4 bases left in between. CDR1 and CDR2 from the germline V gene are SGHVS and FNYEAQ. The CDR3 length is 15 residues. The CDR3 reads CASSLEGSGANVLTF. Here the CDR3 DNA reads TGTGCCAGCAGCTTAGAAGGCTCTGGGGCCAACGTCCTGACTTTC.

This clonotype occurred many times. V gene TRBV6-2 or TRBV6-3 combines with J gene TRBJ2-7; TRBD1 agrees at 9 bases. The V gene end was trimmed by 5 bases and the J gene end by 3 bases; junction bases not matched to a gene: 11. The CDR3 sequence is 16 residues long. Germline-derived CDR1 and CDR2 are MNHEY and SVGEGT. The CDR3 spells CASSTPDPGQGYEQYF. The CDR3 bases are TGTGCCAGCAGTACCCCGGATCCGGGACAGGGCTACGAGCAGTACTTC.

This clonotype was counted only a few times. The rearrangement joins TRBV10-3 to TRBJ1-3, with a weak D call TRBD1 (5 bases). This CDR3 has 19 residues. The V end lost 0 bases, the J end lost 0 bases, and 18 bases lay between the germline ends. Germline CDR1 ENHRY, CDR2 SYGVKD. CDR3: CAISESFGSGTSSGNTIYF. Here the CDR3 DNA reads TGTGCCATCAGTGAGTCTTTTGGGTCGGGGACTAGCTCTGGAAACACCATATATTTT.

This clonotype was found many times. This chain connects TRBV3-1 to TRBJ1-6; possible D gene TRBD1, 5 bases. Germline V lookup: CDR1 LGHDT, CDR2 YNNKEL (reference sequence). The V end lost 4 bases, the J end lost 7 bases, and 14 bases lay between the germline ends. The CDR3 is 15 amino acids. CDR3 region: CASSLRGRENSPLHF. Written as DNA, the CDR3 is TGTGCCAGCAGCCTCCGGGGACGGGAAAATTCACCCCTCCACTTT.

This clonotype appeared a few times. The CDR3 spells CASTVYNEQFF. The CDR3 DNA is TGTGCCAGCACCGTTTACAATGAGCAGTTCTTC. V usage is TRBV7-9 and J usage is TRBJ2-1; D not resolved. The CDR3 is made up of 11 amino acids. The V end lost 7 bases, the J end lost 4 bases, and 5 bases lay between the germline ends. The germline V gene has CDR1 SEHNR and CDR2 FQNEAQ (reference sequence).

The rearrangement joins TRBV7-2 to TRBJ1-6; D gene uncertain. The CDR3 spans 14 residues. Germline V gene sequence: CDR1 SGHTA, CDR2 FQGNSA. Trimming removed 1 base at V and 4 bases at J, with 5 bases between. The CDR3 loop reads CASSLERYNSPLHF. The CDR3 bases are TGTGCCAGCAGCTTAGAACGGTATAATTCACCCCTCCACTTT.

On this clonotype: A read error may be the cause here, since a much bigger clone is one base away. The rearrangement joins TRBV5-8 to TRBJ1-1; D is ambiguous. This CDR3 comprises 13 residues. V lost 0 bases and J lost 9, with 12 bases in between. The V gene's germline CDR1 is SGHTS and CDR2 YDEGEE. CDR3: CASSLGVETKAFF. The CDR3 DNA follows: TGTGCCAGCAGCTTGGGGGTGGAGACTAAAGCTTTCTTT.

A word on this clonotype: The conserved phenylalanine or tryptophan is not found at the CDR3 terminus, so this likely reflects a read error. The rearrangement joins TRBV7-2 to TRBJ1-2; no clear D gene. Germline V gene lookup returns CDR1 SGHTA and CDR2 FQGNSA. Trimming removed 2 bases from V and 2 bases from J, with 9 bases in between. The CDR3 extends over 14 amino acids. The CDR3 loop is CASSLSSTNYGYTL. CDR3 sequence (DNA): TGTGCCAGCAGCTTATCCTCCACGAACTATGGCTACACCCTC.

This chain connects TRBV20-1 to TRBJ1-6; D is possibly TRBD1 (5 bases). Trimming took off 5 bases at V and 6 bases at J, with 14 bases between the two ends. The germline V gene encodes CDR1 DFQATT and CDR2 SNEGSKA (reference sequence). This CDR3 comprises 14 residues. This chain's CDR3 is CSALSGQANSPLHF. DNA for the CDR3: TGCAGTGCTCTTTCCGGACAAGCTAATTCACCCCTCCACTTT.

This clonotype was counted a few times. The rearrangement uses TRBV6-1 and TRBJ2-2; D gene ambiguous. The CDR3 contains 14 residues. V lost 0 bases, J lost 7 bases, and 9 bases lay in between. Germline lookup yields CDR1 MNHNS and CDR2 SASEGT. CDR3 in amino acids: CASSEAPGYGELFF. In DNA, the CDR3 is TGTGCCAGCAGTGAAGCTCCGGGTTACGGGGAGCTGTTTTTT.

This clonotype showed up many times. The chain employs TRBV7-8 and TRBJ2-7; a possible D gene is TRBD1 (6 bases). CDR1 SGHVS and CDR2 FQNEAQ come from the germline V gene. V was trimmed by 2 bases and J by 5 bases, leaving 16 bases between them. The CDR3 length is 15 residues. The CDR3 here is CASSLRTSDRNEQYF. Here the CDR3 DNA reads TGTGCCAGCAGCTTAAGGACGAGCGACAGGAACGAGCAGTACTTC. The entire variable domain, with the rest obtained from reference TRBV7-8 and TRBJ2-7, is as follows: GAGVSQSPRYKVAKRGQDVALRCDPISGHVSLFWYQQALGQGPEFLTYFQNEAQLDKSGLPSDRFFAERPEGSVSTLKIQRTQQEDSAVYLCASSLRTSDRNEQYFGPGTRLTVT.

The gene calls are TRBV9 and TRBJ1-1; D gene unclear. Trimming took 1 base from V and 11 from J, leaving 15 bases between them. This CDR3 comprises 13 residues. Germline V CDR1 and CDR2: SGDLS, YYNGEE. CDR3 loop: CASSVFEGAMAFF. For the CDR3, the DNA is TGTGCCAGCAGCGTATTTGAGGGAGCGATGGCTTTCTTT.

This clonotype was detected many times. V and J are TRBV28 and TRBJ2-2, with D possibly matching TRBD2 (7 bases). V lost 6 bases to trimming and J lost 7 bases, with 15 bases between them. The CDR3 consists of 14 residues. Germline V gives CDR1 MDHEN, CDR2 SYDVKM. The CDR3 DNA sequence: TGTGCCAGCAGGGGGAGGGGGTACGGCGGGGAGCTGTTTTTT. Residues: CASRGRGYGGELFF.

This clonotype was seen more than once but under ten times. This chain uses TRBV27 with TRBJ2-6; 9 nucleotides line up with TRBD1. Germline-derived CDR1 and CDR2 are MNHEY and SMNVEV (reference sequence). V gave up 6 bases and J gave up 4 bases; unmatched junction bases: 4. The CDR3 spans 15 residues. The CDR3 loop reads CASRQGALGANVLTF. For the CDR3, the DNA is TGTGCCAGCAGACAGGGGGCATTGGGGGCCAACGTCCTGACTTTC.

This clonotype was observed many times. This CDR3 reads CASSPRQGARYGYTF. In nucleotides, the CDR3 is TGCGCCAGCAGCCCCCGACAGGGGGCCCGCTATGGCTACACCTTC. J is TRBJ1-2 and V is TRBV5-1; TRBD1 matches at 10 bases. The germline V gene encodes CDR1 SGHRS and CDR2 YFSETQ. The CDR3 is made up of 15 amino acids. V trimming: 4 bases; J trimming: 4 bases; junction bases outside the gene matches: 7. Full variable domain (missing parts from reference TRBV5-1 and TRBJ1-2): KAGVTQTPRYLIKTRGQQVTLSCSPISGHRSVSWYQQTPGQGLQFLFEYFSETQRNKGNFPGRFSGRQFSNSRSEMNVSTLELGDSALYLCASSPRQGARYGYTFGSGTRLTVV.

There are many counts of this clonotype. V and J are TRBV28 and TRBJ1-2, with TRBD1 matching 8 bases. J gave up 7 bases and V 5 bases, and 9 bases lay outside the gene matches. The CDR3 is made up of 14 amino acids. Germline lookup yields CDR1 MDHEN and CDR2 SYDVKM. The CDR3 here is CASSPYQGAFGYTF. In DNA, the CDR3 is TGTGCCAGCAGTCCTTACCAGGGGGCTTTTGGCTACACCTTC.

This clonotype was counted ten times or more. This chain uses TRBV7-2 with TRBJ1-5; the match to TRBD1 covers 7 bases. The CDR3 length is 15 residues. Trimming removed 2 bases from V and 5 bases from J; junction bases left unmatched: 6. The germline CDR1 and CDR2 sequences are SGHTA and FQGNSA. CDR3 residues: CASSLRQGFDQPQHF. The CDR3 DNA sequence: TGTGCCAGCAGCTTAAGACAGGGTTTTGATCAGCCCCAGCATTTT.

This clonotype was recorded at least ten times. The genes are TRBV5-1 and TRBJ1-5, with 7 bases lining up with TRBD1. V was pared by 4 bases and J by 3 bases, with 4 bases of the junction left unmatched. Germline assignment: CDR1 SGHRS and CDR2 YFSETQ. The CDR3 is 14 residues long. This CDR3 reads CASSRGTDNQPQHF. The CDR3 nucleotides read TGCGCCAGCAGCCGCGGGACAGACAATCAGCCCCAGCATTTT. The full variable domain, its missing parts supplied by reference TRBV5-1 and TRBJ1-5, is KAGVTQTPRYLIKTRGQQVTLSCSPISGHRSVSWYQQTPGQGLQFLFEYFSETQRNKGNFPGRFSGRQFSNSRSEMNVSTLELGDSALYLCASSRGTDNQPQHFGDGTRLSIL.